Shown below are 23 T cell receptor beta chains from a single sample sequenced in a study of T cell responses to AZD1222 COVID-19 vaccine. TCRdb's table, derived via immunoSEQ multiplex PCR, lists solely in-frame clones and lacks some. Of 85,000 to 130,000 clones in the sample, roughly 91% were seen once. The sequences come from peripheral blood, collected 28 days after the second AZD1222 dose. These receptor sequences come from an adult who received the AZD1222 COVID-19 vaccine.

The chain uses TRBV19 and TRBJ1-4; D gene unclear. The V gene lost 6 bases and the J gene lost 0 bases, with 8 bases spanning the gap. CDR1 and CDR2 (germline): LNHDA, SQIVND (reference sequence). CDR3 length: 14 residues. CDR3 bases: TGTGCCAGTAGCTTGTTGACAACTAATGAAAAACTGTTTTTT. Translating gives CASSLLTTNEKLFF.

The gene calls are TRBV6-5 and TRBJ2-7, with 10 positions matching TRBD1. The CDR3 sequence is 14 residues long. In germline, CDR1 is MNHEY, CDR2 SVGAGI. V gave up 7 bases and J gave up 0 bases; unmatched junction bases: 3. CDR3 nucleotides: TGTGCCAGCACCGGGACAGGGGACTCCTACGAGCAGTACTTC. Its translation is CASTGTGDSYEQYF.

The chain combines TRBV7-2 with TRBJ1-6; maybe TRBD1 (5 bases). With 4 bases removed from V and 5 bases from J, the gap between germline ends came to 12 bases. CDR3 length: 15 residues. Germline assignment: CDR1 SGHTA and CDR2 FQGNSA. CDR3: CASSSAGTDNSPLHF. Written as DNA, the CDR3 is TGTGCCAGCAGCTCGGCCGGGACCGATAATTCACCCCTCCACTTT.

The chain joins TRBV15 to TRBJ2-3; TRBD2 aligns across 11 bases. V shed 0 bases and J 5 bases; nucleotides not matched to a gene: 7. The V gene's germline CDR1 is LNHNV and CDR2 YYDKDF (reference sequence). The CDR3 is 17 amino acids. The CDR3 loop reads CATSRDHSGGALDTQYF. The CDR3 region has the DNA TGTGCCACCAGCAGAGATCATAGCGGGGGGGCATTAGATACGCAGTATTTT.

The gene calls are TRBV7-2 and TRBJ2-7; possibly TRBD1 for D (5 bases). The CDR3 extends over 14 amino acids. CDR1 and CDR2 (germline): SGHTA, FQGNSA. V was pared by 0 bases and J by 11 bases, with 17 bases between. CDR3 sequence: CASSLASETLREYF. CDR3 coding DNA: TGTGCCAGCAGCTTAGCGTCAGAGACCCTCAGGGAGTACTTC.

This chain connects TRBV7-9 to TRBJ2-7; possibly TRBD1 for D (6 bases). Germline V lookup: CDR1 SEHNR, CDR2 FQNEAQ (reference sequence). The CDR3 loop spans 14 amino acids. Trimming took off 7 bases at V and 2 bases at J, with 15 bases between the two ends. CDR3 sequence: CASTPTGSPYEQYF. For the CDR3, the DNA is TGTGCCAGCACGCCAACAGGGTCCCCCTACGAGCAGTACTTC.

The chain recombines TRBV19 with TRBJ2-7; D is ambiguous. The CDR3 length is 15 residues. Trimming pared 6 bases from V and 7 bases from J, leaving 22 bases between. Per germline, CDR1 LNHDA and CDR2 SQIVND (reference sequence). CDR3 in DNA: TGTGCCAGTAGCCCCGTCTGGGGAATCCTAGGTGAGCAGTACTTC. This gives the protein CASSPVWGILGEQYF.

The chain employs TRBV11-3 and TRBJ2-3; 9 bases line up with TRBD2. The CDR3 is 16 residues long. Germline V CDR1 and CDR2: SGHNT, YENEEA. Trimming took 1 base from V and 3 from J; bases not matched to a gene: 5. The DNA of the CDR3 is TGTGCCAGCAGCTTAGGGGCTAGCGGGGAGACAGATACGCAGTATTTT. It yields the protein CASSLGASGETDTQYF.

V is TRBV4-1 and J is TRBJ2-3; possible D gene TRBD2, 6 bases. Germline CDR1 and CDR2: MGHRA and YSYEKL. V was trimmed by 3 bases and J by 3 bases, leaving 13 bases between them. The CDR3 covers 15 residues. CDR3 sequence reads: CASSQGGLRTDTQYF. The CDR3 DNA reads as TGCGCCAGCAGCCAGGGGGGACTCCGAACAGATACGCAGTATTTT.

The rearrangement links TRBV6-7 to TRBJ2-7; TRBD1 might be the D (8 bases). TRBV6-7 is an open reading frame whose function is uncertain. V gave up 6 bases and J gave up 4 bases, with 16 bases separating them. CDR3 length: 14 amino acids. This chain's CDR3 is CASRIDRGGYEQYF. In DNA form, the CDR3 reads TGTGCCAGCAGGATCGACAGGGGAGGGTACGAGCAGTACTTC.

This clone was detected only a few times. The rearrangement links TRBV4-3 to TRBJ1-4; no reliable D call. This CDR3 region has 16 residues. Trimming left V 0 bases short and J 7 bases short, with 15 bases between. Per the germline V gene, CDR1 is LGHNA and CDR2 is YSLEER. CDR3 DNA: TGCGCCAGCAGCCAAGATCGAGGTGGGGTGGGTGAAAAACTGTTTTTT. Translating gives CASSQDRGGVGEKLFF.

The rearrangement links TRBV5-4 to TRBJ1-1; D may be TRBD1 (5 bases). The germline V and J ends were trimmed by 1 base and 8 bases, with 27 bases remaining between them. The germline gives CDR1 SGHNT, CDR2 YYREEE (reference sequence). CDR3 length equals 18 residues. Here the CDR3 reads CASSLLNWVRGPEVEAFF. CDR3 DNA: TGTGCCAGCAGCTTGCTTAATTGGGTTCGGGGCCCCGAGGTAGAAGCTTTCTTT.

The V gene is TRBV11-2, the J gene TRBJ2-2; 7 bases agree with TRBD2. V dropped 5 bases and J dropped 5; count of bases not matched to a gene: 5. Germline-derived CDR1 and CDR2 are SGHAT and FQNNGV. The CDR3 has 14 residues. In nucleotides, the CDR3 is TGTGCCAGCAGCCACCGGGGAGGGACCGGGGAGCTGTTTTTT. Protein: CASSHRGGTGELFF.

The CDR3 DNA follows: TGCGCCAGCAGCACCGGACAGGGGGTCGTGCCCCAGCATTTT. It is translated as CASSTGQGVVPQHF. The chain employs TRBV5-1 and TRBJ1-5, with 10 bases matching TRBD1. The germline V gene has CDR1 SGHRS and CDR2 YFSETQ. The CDR3 has 14 residues. Germline trimming cut 4 bases from V and 9 bases from J; bases unmatched to any gene: 7.

V is TRBV6-5 and J is TRBJ2-3; the match to TRBD1 covers 9 bases. Germline-derived CDR1 and CDR2 are MNHEY and SVGAGI. After removal of 3 bases from V and 9 bases from J, the junction contained 1 base not matched to a gene. The CDR3 has 12 residues. The CDR3 sequence is CASSYGTGTQYF. CDR3 in DNA: TGTGCCAGCAGTTATGGGACAGGGACGCAGTATTTT.

The gene calls are TRBV21-1 and TRBJ2-7; no DNA check was done on the table's D call, TRBD2. TRBV21-1 constitutes a pseudogene. This CDR3 comprises 16 residues. CDR3 nucleotides: TGTGCCAGCAGCAGGCTTGGGAGGCGGAAACCCTACGAGCAGTACTTC. Translating it yields CASSRLGRRKPYEQYF.

The CDR3 bases are TGTGCCAGCAGCTTAAGGGCAGGGACAGGGGCCATCCACGAGCAGTACTTC. Translation gives CASSLRAGTGAIHEQYF. V and J are TRBV7-8 and TRBJ2-7, with 10 bases fitting TRBD1. CDR1 SGHVS and CDR2 FQNEAQ come from the germline V gene. The CDR3 covers 17 residues. The trim removed 2 bases at V and 5 bases at J, leaving 12 bases unmatched.

V is TRBV5-8 and J is TRBJ2-3; D is undetermined. Trimming took off 0 bases at V and 3 bases at J, with 11 bases between the two ends. Germline-derived CDR1 and CDR2 are SGHTS and YDEGEE. This CDR3 has 15 amino acids. CDR3 DNA: TGTGCCAGCAGCTTGGAGGGCAGAGCGACAGATACGCAGTATTTT. Amino acids: CASSLEGRATDTQYF.

The genes are TRBV5-1 and TRBJ2-3, with D maybe TRBD2 (6 bases). CDR3 length equals 15 residues. V was cut by 5 bases and J by 0 bases, with 13 bases left in between. Per the germline V gene, CDR1 is SGHRS and CDR2 is YFSETQ. CDR3 loop: CASRQTGESTDTQYF. The CDR3 DNA reads as TGCGCCAGCAGGCAGACGGGGGAGAGCACAGATACGCAGTATTTT.

The rearrangement uses TRBV11-2 and TRBJ1-1; possible D gene TRBD1, 6 bases. Germline assignment: CDR1 SGHAT and CDR2 FQNNGV. This CDR3 is built from 17 residues. The V end lost 3 bases, the J end lost 2 bases, and 19 bases lay between the germline ends. The CDR3 spells CASSFIKGGARNTEAFF. Here the CDR3 DNA reads TGTGCCAGCAGCTTCATTAAAGGGGGGGCTCGAAACACTGAAGCTTTCTTT.

The chain combines TRBV7-9 with TRBJ2-1, with a possible D match to TRBD1 (7 bases). Germline loops: CDR1 SEHNR, CDR2 FQNEAQ (reference sequence). The CDR3 covers 19 residues. V was clipped by 5 bases and J by 0 bases, with 23 bases between them. The DNA for the CDR3 is TGTGCCAGCAGCCAGGGGCGGGGACAGTCAGAGAGCTCCTACAATGAGCAGTTCTTC. It translates to CASSQGRGQSESSYNEQFF.

The chain uses TRBV7-9 and TRBJ1-1; no clear D. V was pared by 2 bases and J by 1 base, with 5 bases between. CDR1 is SEHNR and CDR2 is FQNEAQ in the germline V gene (reference sequence). CDR3 length: 13 residues. The CDR3 DNA is TGTGCCAGCAGCTTATTGGAGAACACTGAAGCTTTCTTT. It encodes CASSLLENTEAFF.

The chain is built from TRBV27 and TRBJ1-1, with D tentatively TRBD1 (6 bases). Per the germline V gene, CDR1 is MNHEY and CDR2 is SMNVEV (reference sequence). The CDR3 loop spans 14 amino acids. Deletions cut 7 bases from V and 5 bases from J, with 17 bases between. The DNA of the CDR3 is TGTGCCAGCATGGCAGGGGCACTAATTACTGAAGCTTTCTTT. As protein: CASMAGALITEAFF.